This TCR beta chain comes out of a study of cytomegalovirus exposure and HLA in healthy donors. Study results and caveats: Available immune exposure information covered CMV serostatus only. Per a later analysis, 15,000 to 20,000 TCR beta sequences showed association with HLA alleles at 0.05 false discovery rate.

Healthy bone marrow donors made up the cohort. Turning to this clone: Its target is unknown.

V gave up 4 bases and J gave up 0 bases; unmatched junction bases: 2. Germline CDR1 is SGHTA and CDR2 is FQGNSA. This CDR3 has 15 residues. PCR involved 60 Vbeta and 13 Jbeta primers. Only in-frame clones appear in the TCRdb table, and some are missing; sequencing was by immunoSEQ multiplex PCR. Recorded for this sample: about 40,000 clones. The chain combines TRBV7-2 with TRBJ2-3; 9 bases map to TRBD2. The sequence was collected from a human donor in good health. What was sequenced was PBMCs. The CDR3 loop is CASSSSGASTDTQYF. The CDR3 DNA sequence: TGTGCCAGCAGCTCTAGCGGGGCTAGCACAGATACGCAGTATTTT.